This TCR beta chain is drawn from a study of regulatory T cells in long-lasting Graves disease. Trimming cost V 6 bases and J 4 bases, with 10 bases left between them. Germline CDR1 is ENHRY and CDR2 is SYGVKD. This CDR3 comprises 13 residues. This clonotype appeared a few times. Investigators prepared the TCR beta libraries by applying iRepertoire HTBI primers and Arm-PCR of CDR3 regions. TCRdb re-called the multiplex PCR reads through MiXCR, storing one row per CDR3 protein. Of 400,000 to 500,000 distinct CDR3 sequences in the sample, over 15% were seen once. Time point specified: newly diagnosed GD, antithyroid drugs for less than 3 months. PBMC-extracted RNA yielded the TCR library. This same sample was also taken into another study, of T cells in Graves' hyperthyroidism and ophthalmopathy. As that report states: RT-PCR in the first round (using the HTBI primer set) targeted the TCR CDR3.

The receptor comes from a woman between 18 and 30 years old with Graves disease. The V and J genes are TRBV10-3 and TRBJ1-5; D is undetermined. Material: peripheral blood mononuclear cells (PBMCs), obtained at new diagnosis, from a patient treated with antithyroid drugs. As DNA, the CDR3 is TGTGCCATCAGAAGAGATTCAAATCAGCCCCAGCATTTT. This translates into CAIRRDSNQPQHF.